This entry lists 4 T cell receptor beta chains sequenced from one sample in a study of blood T cell repertoires in COVID-19. The repertoire was sequenced with immunoSEQ multiplex PCR; TCRdb's copy has only in-frame clones and lacks some. The sample lists fewer than 200,000 clones, 89% occurring once. Sequenced: peripheral blood. These receptors came from a young man who had recovered from COVID-19.

The chain joins TRBV27 to TRBJ1-2; TRBD1 might be the D (6 bases). Germline V CDR1 and CDR2: MNHEY, SMNVEV (reference sequence). Deletions cut 5 bases from V and 8 bases from J, with 15 bases between. This CDR3 comprises 13 residues. The CDR3 DNA reads TGTGCCAGCAGTGGTAGCACAGGGCTCGGCTACACCTTC. Translated: CASSGSTGLGYTF.

This chain joins TRBV7-9 and TRBJ2-7, with TRBD2 as a possible D gene (5 bases). The V and J ends lost 4 bases and 4 bases respectively, with 17 bases between them. From germline, CDR1 is SEHNR and CDR2 FQNEAQ (reference sequence). The CDR3 is 15 residues long. As DNA, the CDR3 is TGTGCCAGCAGCTCAGACCGGAGGTCCTTATACGAGCAGTACTTC. Encoded protein: CASSSDRRSLYEQYF.

CDR3 in amino acids: CASSATGGKGNTEAFF. CDR3 DNA sequence: TGTGCCAGCAGCGCTACAGGGGGCAAGGGGAACACTGAAGCTTTCTTT. The chain recombines TRBV7-9 with TRBJ1-1; TRBD1 agrees at 9 bases. Germline V lookup: CDR1 SEHNR, CDR2 FQNEAQ (reference sequence). This CDR3 comprises 16 residues. J was trimmed by 1 base and V by 5 bases; bases with no gene match: 8.

The chain joins TRBV5-6 to TRBJ2-5; TRBD2 matches 7 bases. V trimming: 0 bases; J trimming: 4 bases; junction bases outside the gene matches: 9. The CDR3 length is 16 residues. Per the germline V gene, CDR1 is SGHDT and CDR2 is YYEEEE. CDR3 protein: CASSLVIGTSVETQYF. The CDR3 DNA follows: TGTGCCAGCAGCTTGGTAATTGGTACTAGCGTAGAGACCCAGTACTTC.